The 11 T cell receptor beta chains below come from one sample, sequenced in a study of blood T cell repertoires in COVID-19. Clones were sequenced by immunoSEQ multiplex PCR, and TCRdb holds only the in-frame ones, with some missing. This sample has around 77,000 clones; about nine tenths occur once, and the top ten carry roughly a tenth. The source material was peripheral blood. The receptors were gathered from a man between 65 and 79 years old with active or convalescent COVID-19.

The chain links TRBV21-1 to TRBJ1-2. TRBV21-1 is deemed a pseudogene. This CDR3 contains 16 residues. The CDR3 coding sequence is TGTGCCGTCGAGCGGGTCTCAAGAGTGTCTAACTATGGCTACACCTTC. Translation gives CAVERVSRVSNYGYTF.

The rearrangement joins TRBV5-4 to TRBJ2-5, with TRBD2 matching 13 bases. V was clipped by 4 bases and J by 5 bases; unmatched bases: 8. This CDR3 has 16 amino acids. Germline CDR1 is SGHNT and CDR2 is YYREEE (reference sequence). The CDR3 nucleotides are TGTGCCAGCAGCATCACTAGCGGGGGGGGATACGAGACCCAGTACTTC. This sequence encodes CASSITSGGGYETQYF.

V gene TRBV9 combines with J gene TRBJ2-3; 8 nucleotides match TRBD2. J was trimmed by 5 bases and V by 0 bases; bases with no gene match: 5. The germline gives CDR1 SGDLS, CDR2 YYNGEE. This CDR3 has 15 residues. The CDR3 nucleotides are TGTGCCAGCAGCGTAGCGGGAGGGATAGTAGATACGCAGTATTTT. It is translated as CASSVAGGIVDTQYF. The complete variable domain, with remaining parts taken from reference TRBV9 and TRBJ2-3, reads DSGVTQTPKHLITATGQRVTLRCSPRSGDLSVYWYQQSLDQGLQFLIQYYNGEERAKGNILERFSAQQFPDLHSELNLSSLELGDSALYFCASSVAGGIVDTQYFGPGTRLTVL.

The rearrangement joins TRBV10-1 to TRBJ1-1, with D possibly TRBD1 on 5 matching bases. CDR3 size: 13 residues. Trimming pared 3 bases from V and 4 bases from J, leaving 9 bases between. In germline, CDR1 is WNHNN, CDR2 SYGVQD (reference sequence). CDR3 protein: CASSEQVTTEAFF. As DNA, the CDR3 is TGCGCCAGCAGTGAACAGGTCACCACTGAAGCTTTCTTT.

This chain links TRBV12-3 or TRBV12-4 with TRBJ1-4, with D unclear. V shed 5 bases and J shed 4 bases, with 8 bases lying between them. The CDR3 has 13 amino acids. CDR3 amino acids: CASSVSFNEKLFF. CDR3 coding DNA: TGTGCCAGCAGTGTTTCCTTTAATGAAAAACTGTTTTTT.

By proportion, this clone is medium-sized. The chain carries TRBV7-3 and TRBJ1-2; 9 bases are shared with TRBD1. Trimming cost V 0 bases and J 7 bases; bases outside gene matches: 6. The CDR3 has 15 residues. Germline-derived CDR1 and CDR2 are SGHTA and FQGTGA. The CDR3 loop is CASSLTGTGKSGYTF. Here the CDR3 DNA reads TGTGCCAGCAGCTTAACCGGGACAGGGAAGTCTGGCTACACCTTC.

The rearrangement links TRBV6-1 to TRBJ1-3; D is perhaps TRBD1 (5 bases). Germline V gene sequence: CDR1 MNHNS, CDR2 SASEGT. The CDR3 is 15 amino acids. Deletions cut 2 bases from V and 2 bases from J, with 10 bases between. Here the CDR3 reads CASSEMTVTGNTIYF. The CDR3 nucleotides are TGTGCCAGCAGTGAAATGACAGTGACTGGAAACACCATATATTTT.

The CDR3 coding sequence is TGTGCCAGCAGTGAAGCGCACTACCCAACCGGGGAGCTGTTTTTT. Protein product: CASSEAHYPTGELFF. V and J are TRBV2 and TRBJ2-2; D remains ambiguous. The germline V and J ends were trimmed by 0 bases and 5 bases, with 10 bases remaining between them. The CDR3 sequence is 15 residues long. CDR1 is SNHLY and CDR2 is FYNNEI in the germline V gene.

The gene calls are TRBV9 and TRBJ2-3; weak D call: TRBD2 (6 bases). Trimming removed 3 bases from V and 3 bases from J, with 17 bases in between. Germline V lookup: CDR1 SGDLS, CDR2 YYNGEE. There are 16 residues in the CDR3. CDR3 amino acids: CASSAPLRGRTDTQYF. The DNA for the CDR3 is TGTGCCAGCAGCGCCCCTCTACGAGGGAGGACAGATACGCAGTATTTT.

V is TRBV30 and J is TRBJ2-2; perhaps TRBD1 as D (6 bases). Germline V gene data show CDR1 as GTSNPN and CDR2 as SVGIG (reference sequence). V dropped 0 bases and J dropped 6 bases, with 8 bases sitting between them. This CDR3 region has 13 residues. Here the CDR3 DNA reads TGTGCCTGGAGTGTGGGACAAGCCGGGGAGCTGTTTTTT. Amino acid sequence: CAWSVGQAGELFF.

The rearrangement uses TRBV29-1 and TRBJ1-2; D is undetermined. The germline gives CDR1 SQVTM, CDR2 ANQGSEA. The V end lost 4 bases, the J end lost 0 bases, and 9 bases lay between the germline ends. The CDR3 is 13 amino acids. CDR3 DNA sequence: TGCAGCGTTGCCTTTGCAGCTAACTATGGCTACACCTTC. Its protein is CSVAFAANYGYTF.